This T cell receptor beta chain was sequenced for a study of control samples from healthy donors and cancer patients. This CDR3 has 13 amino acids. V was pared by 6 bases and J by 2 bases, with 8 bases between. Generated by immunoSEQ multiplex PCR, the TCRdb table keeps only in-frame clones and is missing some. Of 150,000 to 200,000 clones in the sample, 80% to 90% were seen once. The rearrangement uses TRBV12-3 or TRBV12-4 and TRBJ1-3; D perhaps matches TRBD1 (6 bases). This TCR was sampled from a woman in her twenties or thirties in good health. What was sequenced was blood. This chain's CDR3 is CASSEGAGNTIYF. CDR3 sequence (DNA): TGTGCCAGCAGCGAGGGGGCTGGAAACACCATATATTTT.